This TCR beta chain was identified in a study of a mutant IDH1 vaccine in newly diagnosed glioma. Whole-study findings and limits: It was roughly 93% of patients that developed vaccine-induced immune responses.

Profiled with immunoSEQ multiplex PCR; TCRdb holds only in-frame clones, not every one. The table records over 50,000 clones, about 87% of them present only once. Time point defined: week 5, during vaccination. Vaccine doses each comprised 300 ug of mutant IDH1 20-mer peptide, with topical imiquimod. V lost 4 bases, J lost 7 bases, and 8 bases lay in between. Germline CDR1 reads MGHRA; CDR2 reads YSYEKL. This CDR3 spans 12 amino acids. This clone appeared a single time. Its antigen remains unknown. The specimen comprised PBMCs, sampled from a glioma patient whose treatment included an IDH1 peptide vaccine. The clonotype was recovered from a woman aged 40 to 50 with glioma. The chain employs TRBV4-1 and TRBJ2-1; D is ambiguous. This chain's CDR3 is CASSLDLNEQFF. The CDR3 DNA sequence: TGCGCCAGCAGCCTGGATCTTAATGAGCAGTTCTTC.